Below, 10 T cell receptor beta chains from the same sample are listed, as sequenced in a study of coeliac disease. Repertoires were generated with immunoSEQ multiplex PCR, while TCRdb's copy carries only in-frame clones and drops some. The sample lists a few thousand clones; approximately 65% were seen once. Sequencing input: intraepithelial lymphocytes from the gut. Source of these receptors: a woman aged 18-30 years with active celiac disease.

This chain joins TRBV18 and TRBJ2-1; 10 bases fit TRBD2. J lost 3 bases, V lost 3 bases, and 8 bases had no gene match. Germline CDR1 is KGHSH and CDR2 is LQKENI. CDR3 length equals 17 residues. The CDR3 DNA sequence: TGTGCCAGCTCACCGCGTACCGGGACTAGCGACTACAATGAGCAGTTCTTC. The encoded protein is CASSPRTGTSDYNEQFF.

This rearrangement joins TRBV5-6 to TRBJ1-2, with 7 bases that match TRBD1. This CDR3 spans 16 amino acids. With V trimmed by 3 bases and J by 1 base, 9 bases remained unmatched. Germline CDR1 reads SGHDT; CDR2 reads YYEEEE. As DNA, the CDR3 is TGTGCCAGCAGCTCAGCTGACAGGGAATTTAACTATGGCTACACCTTC. Its translation is CASSSADREFNYGYTF.

V is TRBV28 and J is TRBJ2-7, with 8 positions matching TRBD2. The CDR3 loop spans 14 amino acids. With V trimmed by 5 bases and J by 3 bases, 6 bases remained unmatched. Germline V CDR1 and CDR2: MDHEN, SYDVKM. The CDR3: CASSATGTSYEQYF. The DNA of the CDR3 is TGTGCCAGCAGTGCCACCGGGACTAGCTACGAGCAGTACTTC.

The V call is TRBV6-5, the J call TRBJ2-1; D may be TRBD2 (5 bases). V was trimmed by 7 bases and J by 7 bases, leaving 17 bases between them. The CDR3 has 14 residues. Germline CDR1 and CDR2: MNHEY and SVGAGI. The CDR3 sequence is CASTTAGGRNEQFF. The CDR3 bases are TGTGCCAGCACCACGGCGGGTGGGCGAAATGAGCAGTTCTTC.

This clone showed up just once. The CDR3 region is CASSLGLAPYEQYF. The CDR3 coding sequence is TGTGCCAGCAGCCTGGGACTGGCACCCTACGAGCAGTACTTC. V gene TRBV13 combines with J gene TRBJ2-7; D may be TRBD2 (6 bases). Germline CDR1 PRHDT, CDR2 FYEKMQ (reference sequence). Trimming shortened V by 5 bases and J by 2 bases, and 13 bases separated the two germline ends. This CDR3 comprises 14 residues.

The chain carries TRBV15 and TRBJ2-5, with 10 positions matching TRBD2. V was pared by 3 bases and J by 5 bases, with 12 bases of the junction left unmatched. Germline CDR1 and CDR2: LNHNV and YYDKDF (reference sequence). The length of the CDR3 is 17 residues. In DNA form, the CDR3 reads TGTGCCACCAGCAGGAGCGGGGGGGGGATCGCCGCTGAGACCCAGTACTTC. As protein: CATSRSGGGIAAETQYF.

Here the CDR3 reads CASSAQGSYSPLHF. The CDR3 DNA is TGTGCCAGCAGCGCCCAGGGAAGTTATTCACCCCTCCACTTT. This chain joins TRBV5-4 and TRBJ1-6; D may be TRBD1 (5 bases). CDR3 length equals 14 residues. Germline CDR1 and CDR2: SGHNT and YYREEE (reference sequence). V lost 4 bases to trimming and J lost 8 bases, with 13 bases between them.

The chain links TRBV15 to TRBJ2-1; TRBD1 agrees at 9 bases. Per germline, CDR1 LNHNV and CDR2 YYDKDF (reference sequence). J lost 16 bases, V lost 1 base, and 8 bases had no gene match. The CDR3 sequence is 13 residues long. The CDR3 DNA sequence: TGTGCCACCAGCAGAGGGTCGGACAGGGGTTTATTCTTC. Its translation is CATSRGSDRGLFF.

A few counts support this clone. The chain is built from TRBV7-8 and TRBJ2-7; D is ambiguous. Germline loops: CDR1 SGHVS, CDR2 FQNEAQ. The CDR3 is 15 amino acids. Trimming cost V 6 bases and J 0 bases, with 15 bases left between them. DNA for the CDR3: TGTGCCAGCAGTTGGCTAGGCTCAACCTCCTACGAGCAGTACTTC. Protein: CASSWLGSTSYEQYF.

This clone showed up just a few times. The chain couples TRBV2 to TRBJ2-3, with TRBD2 matching 14 bases. V shed 5 bases, J shed 2 bases, and the junction held 6 bases outside the gene matches. This CDR3 is built from 17 residues. From germline, CDR1 is SNHLY and CDR2 FYNNEI. This CDR3 reads CASSTRLAGGPTDTQYF. CDR3 in DNA: TGTGCCAGCAGTACACGACTAGCGGGGGGGCCCACAGATACGCAGTATTTT.